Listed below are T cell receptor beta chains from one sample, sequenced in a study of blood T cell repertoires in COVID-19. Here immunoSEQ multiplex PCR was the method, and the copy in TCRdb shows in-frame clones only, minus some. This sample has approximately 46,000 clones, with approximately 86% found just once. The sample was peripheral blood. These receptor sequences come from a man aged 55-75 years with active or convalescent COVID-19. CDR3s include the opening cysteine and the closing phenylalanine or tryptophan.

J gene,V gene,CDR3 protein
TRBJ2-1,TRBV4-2,CASSTEGEQFF
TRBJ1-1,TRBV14,CASSRLMGGSEAFF
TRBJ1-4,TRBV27,CASSLGSPNEKLFF
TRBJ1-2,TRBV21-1,CARQVQRTIYGYTF
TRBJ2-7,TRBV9,CASSVGEGTGTYEQYF
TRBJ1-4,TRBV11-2,CASSLARGVGELFF
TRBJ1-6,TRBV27,CASSSDRGVSPLHF
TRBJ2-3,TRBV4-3,CASSQRQGPDTQYF
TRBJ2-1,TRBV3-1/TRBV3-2,CASSQDSGPSGGVDEQFF
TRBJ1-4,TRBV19,CATNPSQATNEKLFF
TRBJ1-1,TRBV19,CASERTGRMNTEAFF
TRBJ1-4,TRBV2,CASSGDREKLFF
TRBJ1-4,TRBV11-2,CASSPGQGTEKLFF
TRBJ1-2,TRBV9,CASSVDSMAVYGYTF
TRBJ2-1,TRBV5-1,CASSPGTPSYNEQFF
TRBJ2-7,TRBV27,CASSQFRGTGSYEQYF